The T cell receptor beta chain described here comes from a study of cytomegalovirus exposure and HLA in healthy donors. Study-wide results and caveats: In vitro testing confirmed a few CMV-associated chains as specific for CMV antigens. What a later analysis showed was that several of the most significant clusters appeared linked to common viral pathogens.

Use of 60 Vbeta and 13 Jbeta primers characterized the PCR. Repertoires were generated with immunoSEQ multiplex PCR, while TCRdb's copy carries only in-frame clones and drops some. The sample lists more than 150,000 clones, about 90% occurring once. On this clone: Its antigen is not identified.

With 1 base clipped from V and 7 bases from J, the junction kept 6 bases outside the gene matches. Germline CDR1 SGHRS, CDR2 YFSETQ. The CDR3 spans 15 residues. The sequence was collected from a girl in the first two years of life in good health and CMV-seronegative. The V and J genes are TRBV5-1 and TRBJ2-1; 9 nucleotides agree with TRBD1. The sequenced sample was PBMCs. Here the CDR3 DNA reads TGCGCCAGCAGCTTGTCACAGGGGGCATATAATGAGCAGTTCTTC. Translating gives CASSLSQGAYNEQFF.